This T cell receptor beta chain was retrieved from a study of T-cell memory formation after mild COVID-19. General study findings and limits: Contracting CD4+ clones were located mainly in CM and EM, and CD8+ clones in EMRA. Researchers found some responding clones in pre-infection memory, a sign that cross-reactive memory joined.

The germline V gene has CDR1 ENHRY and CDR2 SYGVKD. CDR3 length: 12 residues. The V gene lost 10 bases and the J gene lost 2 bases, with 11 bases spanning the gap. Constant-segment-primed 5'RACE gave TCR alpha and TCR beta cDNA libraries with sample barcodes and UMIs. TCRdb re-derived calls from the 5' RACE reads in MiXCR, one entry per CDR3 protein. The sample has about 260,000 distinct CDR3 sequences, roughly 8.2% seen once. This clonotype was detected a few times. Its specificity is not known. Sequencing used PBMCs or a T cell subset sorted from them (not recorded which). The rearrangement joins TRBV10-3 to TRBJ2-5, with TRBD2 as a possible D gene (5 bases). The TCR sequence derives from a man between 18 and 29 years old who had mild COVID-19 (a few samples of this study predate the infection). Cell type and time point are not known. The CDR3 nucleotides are TGTGCCACCACCGGAGGACAAGAGACCCAGTACTTC. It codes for CATTGGQETQYF.